This T cell receptor (beta chain) derives from a study of T-cell reconstitution after alpha-beta-depleted transplantation in children. Unique molecular identifiers featured in how the TCRbeta library was prepared. TCRdb fed the PCR reads into MiXCR, producing one record per CDR3 protein. Among 230,000 or so distinct CDR3 sequences, roughly a tenth were seen once, and the ten largest hold approximately 5.4%. Between the trimmed V and J ends, which lost 3 bases and 4 bases, there was a span of 15 bases. CDR1 is MNHNS, CDR2 SASEGT, per germline. This CDR3 is built from 15 residues. Ten or more counts support this clonotype.

This clonotype was obtained from a human donor who donated a stem cell graft to a child with SCID. This specimen consisted of PBMCs from the stem cell graft donor, obtained from the stem cell graft. The chain has TRBV6-1 and TRBJ1-2; unclear D gene. Written as DNA, the CDR3 is TGTGCCAGCAGTGATCTAGGGTATTCCGCCTATGGCTACACCTTC. Protein product: CASSDLGYSAYGYTF.